Listed below are T cell receptor beta chains from one sample, sequenced in a study of T cell responses to AZD1222 COVID-19 vaccine. The method was immunoSEQ multiplex PCR; TCRdb's version includes in-frame clones alone and lacks a portion of them. The sample holds some 150,000 clones, approximately 88% seen once. The input for sequencing was peripheral blood, taken 28 days after the second AZD1222 dose. These receptors were collected from an adult who received the AZD1222 COVID-19 vaccine. The CDR3 runs from the conserved cysteine through the conserved F or W. The D gene is left open where the match is weak. The listing skips clone size in some rows; elsewhere it reads once, few, many or a size class.

abundance	v_gene	d_gene	j_gene	CDR3nt	CDR3aa
-	TRBV12-3/TRBV12-4	-	TRBJ2-1	TGTGCCAGCCTCGACTACCGCGACAATGAGCAGTTCTTC	CASLDYRDNEQFF
-	TRBV5-1	TRBD1	TRBJ1-1	TGCGCCAGCAGCTTGGGCCCCACCGAAGGGGGCTTAGGCACTGAAGCTTTCTTT	CASSLGPTEGGLGTEAFF
-	TRBV6-1	-	TRBJ1-6	TGTGCCAGCAGTGAAGTCAAGGGCGGAAGGTCACCCCTCCACTTT	CASSEVKGGRSPLHF
-	TRBV6-5	TRBD1	TRBJ2-1	TGTGCCAGCAGTTTCCGGGACAGGGCCTATGAGCAGTTCTTC	CASSFRDRAYEQFF
-	TRBV14	-	TRBJ1-2	TGTGCCAGCAGCCACGGGCCCTCCTATGGCTACACCTTC	CASSHGPSYGYTF
-	TRBV25-1	TRBD2	TRBJ2-7	TGTGCCACCAGGCGGGAGTCGGCCTACGAGCAGTACTTC	CATRRESAYEQYF
-	TRBV19	-	TRBJ1-1	TGTGCCAGTAGTGGACAGCCGATGAACACTGAAGCTTTCTTT	CASSGQPMNTEAFF
-	TRBV10-3	-	TRBJ2-5	TGTGCCATCGGGGGGCAGGGGGAGGAAGAGACCCAGTACTTC	CAIGGQGEEETQYF
once	TRBV3-1/TRBV3-2	-	TRBJ1-2	TGTGCCAGCAGCCCAACGGGGCGGGGCTACACCTTC	CASSPTGRGYTF
-	TRBV18	TRBD1	TRBJ1-4	TGTGCCAGCTCATCCCTGGGACAGGGCGAAAAACTGTTTTTT	CASSSLGQGEKLFF
-	TRBV24-1	TRBD2	TRBJ2-3	TGTGCCACCAGTGAGGAAAGCGGGGTCACAGATACGCAGTATTTT	CATSEESGVTDTQYF
-	TRBV6-6	TRBD1	TRBJ2-7	TGTGCCAGCAGTTACCAAGGGACAGGGTCTTCCTACGAGCAGTACTTC	CASSYQGTGSSYEQYF
-	TRBV7-9	TRBD1	TRBJ1-5	TGTGCCAGCAGCCCGTCGGGACAGGCAAATCAGCCCCAGCATTTT	CASSPSGQANQPQHF
-	TRBV5-1	-	TRBJ1-1	TGCGCCAGCAGCTTGGAGTCTGCGGGGATAAACACTGAAGCTTTCTTT	CASSLESAGINTEAFF
few	TRBV3-1/TRBV3-2	-	TRBJ1-2	TGTGCCAGCAGCCCCAGAACTACTAACTATGGCTACACCTTC	CASSPRTTNYGYTF
once	TRBV7-8	-	TRBJ1-1	TGTGCCAGCAGCTTGTCCCTGAACACTGAAGCTTTCTTT	CASSLSLNTEAFF
-	TRBV3-1/TRBV3-2	-	TRBJ1-2	TGTGCCAGCAGCCCGCTGCAGATAGCGGGGGGCTACACCTTC	CASSPLQIAGGYTF